This TCR beta chain was recorded in a study of cytomegalovirus exposure and HLA in healthy donors (dated by TCRdb to 2016 to 2017). About the full investigation: An earlier analysis of approximately 640 of the donors reported more than 250 Gb of sequence data and some 120 million unique TCR beta sequences from 150 million to 200 million T cells. In a later genetic analysis, genome-wide SNP genotypes for about 65% of the 666 donors were used, and that subset was treated as a discovery cohort. In addition to the first cohort of approximately 670 subjects, a separate validation cohort of 120 different subjects was used. About five DR-DQ haplotypes were treated as single units for association and clustering because of strong linkage in the cohort. To predict cytomegalovirus infection status, the study combined high-throughput TCR immunosequencing, statistical association of individual TCRs with disease status, and machine learning. Among 398 genotyped donors of the cohort, an average of roughly 230,000 unique TCR beta nucleotide sequences was sequenced per donor, of which about 19% were non-productive. Alongside the repertoire data, information on donor age, sex, ethnicity and CMV serostatus was compiled. In a later analysis, previously published TCR beta repertoires from several hundred donors were re-analyzed and high-resolution HLA genotyping was added so that TCR occurrence patterns could be studied. Every discovery cohort repertoire had been produced on one sequencing platform. Around 300 gigabases of sequencing data and 70 million to 85 million unique TCR sequences were included in an early release covering around 650 HLA-typed donors. Rather than drawing on any new phenotypic data, the later analysis identified candidate immune exposures from TCR beta sequences and the way those sequences occurred across donors. Among the roughly 390 genotyped donors, approximately 81% belonged to the genetic ancestry cluster associated with self-reported Caucasian donors. The study aimed to test whether signatures of past pathogen exposure could be identified by cataloging public T cell receptors. An earlier analysis of approximately 640 of the donors applied high-throughput TCR beta sequencing to assess whether each TCR beta V gene segment acted as functional or pseudogenic. Both class I and class II loci were covered by HLA typing, at four-digit resolution. The study profiled the T cell repertoires of more than 500 subjects by immunosequencing and related them to cytomegalovirus serostatus. The number of donors typed differed by locus, with 629-630 for A, B, C, DRB1 and DQB1, about 500 for DQA1, about 610 for DPA1, and around 460 for DPB1. General study outcomes and caveats: In a later analysis, the rate of TCR association differed among HLA loci, with DRB1 alleles having the most associated TCRs and HLA-C alleles having the fewest. In a later genetic analysis, a missense DCLRE1C variant was associated with V-gene and J-gene trimming of TCR beta chains, and the association was replicated in an independent cohort. Most CMV-associated TCR beta chains appeared to be HLA-restricted in a later analysis, and the HLA associations seemed to be driven largely by CMV exposure. Compared with equally common non-associated chains, HLA-associated TCR beta chains in a later analysis were more clonally expanded and had lower generation probabilities. The authors suggested that the approach could potentially be generalized to other disease states and immunological phenotypes. The study gave a list of some 150 TCR beta chains associated with cytomegalovirus. The classifier was reported to diagnose cytomegalovirus status with high specificity and sensitivity in both the original cohort and the validation cohort. Because some donors lacked HLA typing at each locus, the association tests relied only on the typed subset. A few of the identified cytomegalovirus-associated TCR beta chains were confirmed in vitro to be specific for cytomegalovirus antigens. A further reported finding was that TCR beta sequences accurately predicted the HLA-A and HLA-B alleles for most subjects in the first cohort. According to a later genetic analysis, donors in an Asian-associated ancestry cluster had fewer N-insertions in productive TCRs than the approximately 700-donor mean. In an earlier analysis of about 540 of the donors, most TCR beta V segments were observed in productive rearrangements about 90% or about 30% of the time, broadly matching IMGT annotations. Because counts were too low, seventeen rarely observed V segments, including chromosome 9 orphons, were left out of the earlier analysis of over 550 of the donors. Across donors, most TCR sequences were observed very rarely, whereas some public TCRs were present in many individuals. Presence/absence analyses assumed roughly uniform sequencing depth across donors, an assumption that may not hold. When HLA alleles, especially DR and DQ, strongly co-occurred, TCR associations were difficult to assign to individual alleles. In a later analysis, some 17,000 TCR beta sequences were associated with specific HLA alleles at a false discovery rate of 0.05. A later analysis reported that several top co-occurrence clusters appeared linked to parvovirus B19, influenza, CMV and Epstein-Barr virus. Immune exposure information for the cohort was limited to CMV serostatus. Correlated functional status among segregating V segments might reflect linkage disequilibrium, but an unknown experimental factor could not be ruled out. This cohort had only TCR beta chains sequenced, and the lack of alpha or paired-chain data limited which features could be detected. Some IMGT-functional V segments, including TRBV6-2 and TRBV6-3, could not be told apart with the 87-base-pair reads, so those segments were excluded. A group of highly shared sequence variants was considered likely to be a technical artifact of the sequencing pipeline.

CDR1 and CDR2 are drawn from the germline V gene: SGHNT, YENEEA. The CDR3 goes from the cysteine to the phenylalanine over 15 residues. Kept here is only the CDR3 DNA, which spans 45 bases and is read in frame from base 1. V is trimmed back by 6 bases and J by 0 bases, and the junction contains 4 bases that no gene match accounts for. As concerns this clone: It lacks a known antigen. No base qualities exist here, and no much larger clone lies one base off it. Different DNA sequences within this sample yield the same CDR3.

Library creation used the immunoSEQ multiplex PCR assay. For the multiplex PCR, a mixture combining 60 forward primers for TCR Vbeta segments and 13 reverse primers for TCR Jbeta segments was used. The CDR3 region of rearranged TCR beta genes was amplified from genomic DNA by a multiplex PCR assay. On the Illumina HiSeq System, the amplified TCR beta libraries were sequenced as 87-base-pair reads. Concerning the study's data processing: A later analysis counted approximately 74 million unique TCR beta chains across the 550 to 800 repertoires, and 10 million to 11 million of these chains were shared by at least two donors. Raw reads were error-corrected and collapsed into unique sequences with a nearest-neighbor algorithm that merged closely related sequences to remove PCR and sequencing errors. To assign V, D and J gene segments, CDR3 sequences were aligned to IMGT reference sequences. For a sequence to be retained, at least a six-nucleotide match to both a V gene segment and a J gene segment was required. A rearrangement counted as productive if the CDR3 had no stop codons and remained in frame with V and J, and every other rearrangement counted as non-productive. CDR3 was defined by IMGT convention, running from the second conserved V-encoded cysteine to the conserved J-encoded phenylalanine. In an earlier analysis of some 550 of the donors, sequences lacking an unambiguous match to a single V gene segment were excluded. In an earlier analysis of approximately 590 of the donors, V segments were called functional above 56.7% productive rearrangements and were called segregating when the between-donor standard deviation exceeded 5%. A statistical classification framework was built to diagnose cytomegalovirus status from the catalog of TCR beta chain sequences. In a later analysis, TCR nucleotide sequences were compared against IMGT/GENE-DB human TR gene sequences so that V and J genes could be assigned. The TCRdist pipeline was used in a later analysis to assign CDR3 sequences and most-parsimonious VDJ recombination scenarios. In a later analysis, every TCR beta chain was defined by the combination of its CDR3 amino acid sequence and its V-gene family, and reads without a unique V-gene family were dropped. A later analysis removed 600 or so highly shared, low-generation-probability nucleotide sequences to deal with suspected cross-contamination and a sequencing artifact. A later analysis calculated a clonal expansion index for each public chain from normalized within-repertoire ranks of inferred template counts. Generation probabilities in a later analysis came from a VDJ recombination model fitted to out-of-frame rearrangements, and those results were checked against IGoR. In a later analysis, hypergeometric tests were used to score TCR-TCR, TCR-HLA and TCR-CMV co-occurrence, with a repertoire-size bias correction applied to TCR pairs. False discovery rates were estimated in a later analysis by permuting HLA or CMV assignments 20 times. In a later analysis, co-occurring TCRs were grouped using DBSCAN, with TCRdist sequence similarity added in when clustering inside HLA-allele-positive subsets. Co-occurrence clustering excluded repertoires with fewer than 30,000 or more than 120,000 public chains, plus five with anomalous nucleotide sharing. This is the immuneACCESS table as TCRdb keeps it, with only in-frame sequences that have V and J called. A part of the clones is gone; compared with another copy, unresolved V genes explain less than half, and the rest is unexplained. Clonal size and the V and J genes are those of that table, whereas D and trimming came from the DNA. This sample comprises 130,000 or so clones, around 86% of them detected only once. The ten largest clones capture just over 8% of the sample.

The cohort comprised around 690 healthy bone marrow donors. Cohort members were all nominally healthy when sampled, although unrecorded immune exposures were likely present. The donor was CMV seropositive and was included in the group of 250 to 300 seropositive cohort members. A peripheral blood sample was collected from each donor, and TCR beta sequencing was performed on peripheral blood mononuclear cells. Genomic DNA was extracted from the blood cell samples with the Qiagen DNeasy Blood Extraction Kit. The sample was PBMCs. The clonotype originates from a woman aged 45-60 years in good health and CMV-seropositive. The rearrangement combines TRBV11-3 with TRBJ2-1, with TRBD1 identical over 8 junction bases. The nucleotide sequence reads TGTGCCAGCAGTTCCGGACAGGGCTCCTACAATGAGCAGTTCTTC. Translated, this gives CASSSGQGSYNEQFF.